The present T cell receptor beta chain was sequenced within a study of regulatory T cells in long-lasting Graves disease. Findings of the study overall: Graves' patients with persistent disease showed TCR diversity lower than patients newly diagnosed. Newly diagnosed patients shared more than 750 public clonotypes; persistent patients shared about 2,700.

Time point here: persistent/refractory GD, antithyroid drugs over 5 years with positive TRAb. Scientists built the TCR library using RNA that was extracted from PBMCs. iRepertoire HTBI primers and Arm-PCR of CDR3 regions built TCR beta libraries. Each CDR3 protein is one row after TCRdb ran MiXCR on the multiplex PCR reads. Of some 430,000 distinct CDR3 sequences in the sample, about 22% were seen once. On this clonotype: Its target is unknown.

The sequence came from a female donor with Graves disease. This material consisted of peripheral blood mononuclear cells (PBMCs), taken when the disease was refractory, from a patient treated with antithyroid drugs.

CDR3 DNA sequence: TGCAGCGTCCCCGGACTCGCAGGCTACGAGCAGTACTTC. This gives the protein CSVPGLAGYEQYF. V gene TRBV29-1 combines with J gene TRBJ2-7; D is possibly TRBD2 (5 bases). The CDR3 contains 13 residues. The germline V and J ends were trimmed by 6 bases and 3 bases, with 15 bases remaining between them. From germline, CDR1 is SQVTM and CDR2 ANQGSEA.